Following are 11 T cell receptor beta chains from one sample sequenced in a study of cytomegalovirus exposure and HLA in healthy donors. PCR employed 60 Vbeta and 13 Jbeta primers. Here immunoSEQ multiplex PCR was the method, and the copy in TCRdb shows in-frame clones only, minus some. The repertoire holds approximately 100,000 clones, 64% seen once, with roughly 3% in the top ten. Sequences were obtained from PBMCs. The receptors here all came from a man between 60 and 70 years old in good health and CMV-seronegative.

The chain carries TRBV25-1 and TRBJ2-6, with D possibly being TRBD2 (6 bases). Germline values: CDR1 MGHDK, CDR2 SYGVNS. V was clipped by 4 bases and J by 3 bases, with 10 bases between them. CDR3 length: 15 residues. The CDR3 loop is CASSAPGVGANVLTF. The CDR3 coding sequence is TGTGCCAGCAGTGCCCCGGGGGTTGGGGCCAACGTCCTGACTTTC.

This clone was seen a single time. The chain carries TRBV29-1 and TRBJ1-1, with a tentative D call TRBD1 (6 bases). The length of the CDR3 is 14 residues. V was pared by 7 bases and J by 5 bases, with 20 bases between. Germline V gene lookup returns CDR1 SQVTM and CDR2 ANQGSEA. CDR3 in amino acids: CSALYTGSVTEAFF. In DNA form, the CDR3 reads TGCAGCGCTCTATACACAGGGTCAGTTACTGAAGCTTTCTTT.

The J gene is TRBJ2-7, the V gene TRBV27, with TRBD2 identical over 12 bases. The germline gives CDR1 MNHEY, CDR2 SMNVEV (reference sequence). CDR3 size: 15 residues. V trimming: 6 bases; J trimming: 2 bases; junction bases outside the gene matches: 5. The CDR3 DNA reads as TGTGCCAGCAGGCCTCTAGCGGGAGGGCCCTACGAGCAGTACTTC. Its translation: CASRPLAGGPYEQYF.

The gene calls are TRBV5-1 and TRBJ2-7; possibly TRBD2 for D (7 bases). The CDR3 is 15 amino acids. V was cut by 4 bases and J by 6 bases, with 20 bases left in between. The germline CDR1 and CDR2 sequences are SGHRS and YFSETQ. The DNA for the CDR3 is TGCGCCAGCAGCCCCGGGGGCGGGGGACTAAGCGAGCAGTACTTC. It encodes CASSPGGGGLSEQYF.

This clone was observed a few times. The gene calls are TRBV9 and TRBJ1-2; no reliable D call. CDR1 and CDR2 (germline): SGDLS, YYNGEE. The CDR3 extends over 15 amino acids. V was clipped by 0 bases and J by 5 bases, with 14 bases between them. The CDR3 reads CASSVAVEAGYGYTF. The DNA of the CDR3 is TGTGCCAGCAGCGTAGCTGTGGAGGCAGGATATGGCTACACCTTC.

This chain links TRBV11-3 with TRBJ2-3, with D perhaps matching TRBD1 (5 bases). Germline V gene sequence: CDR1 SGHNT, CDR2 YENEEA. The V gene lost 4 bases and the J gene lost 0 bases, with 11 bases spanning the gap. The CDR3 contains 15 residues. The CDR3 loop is CASSSQGASTDTQYF. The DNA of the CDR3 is TGTGCCAGCAGCTCACAAGGGGCAAGCACAGATACGCAGTATTTT.

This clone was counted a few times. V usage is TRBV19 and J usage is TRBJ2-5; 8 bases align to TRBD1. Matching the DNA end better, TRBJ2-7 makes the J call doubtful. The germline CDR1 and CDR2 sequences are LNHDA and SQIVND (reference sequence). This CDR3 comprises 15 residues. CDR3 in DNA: TGTGCCAGTAGTACCCAGGGACAGGTCTCCTACGAGCAGTACTTC. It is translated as CASSTQGQVSYEQYF.

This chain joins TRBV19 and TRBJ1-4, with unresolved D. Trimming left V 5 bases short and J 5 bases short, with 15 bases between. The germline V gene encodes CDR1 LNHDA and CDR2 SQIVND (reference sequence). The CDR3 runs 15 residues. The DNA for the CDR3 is TGTGCCAGTAGTCCTCGGCGAGGAGCGAATGAAAAACTGTTTTTT. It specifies CASSPRRGANEKLFF. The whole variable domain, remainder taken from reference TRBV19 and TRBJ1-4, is DGGITQSPKYLFRKEGQNVTLSCEQNLNHDAMYWYRQDPGQGLRLIYYSQIVNDFQKGDIAEGYSVSREKKESFPLTVTSAQKNPTAFYLCASSPRRGANEKLFFGSGTQLSVL.

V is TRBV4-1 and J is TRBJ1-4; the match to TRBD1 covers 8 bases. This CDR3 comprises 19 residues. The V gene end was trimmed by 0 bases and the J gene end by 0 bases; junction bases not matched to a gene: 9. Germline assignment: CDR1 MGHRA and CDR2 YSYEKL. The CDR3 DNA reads TGCGCCAGCAGCCAAGATCTTTCGGGACAGGTTGCAACTAATGAAAAACTGTTTTTT. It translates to CASSQDLSGQVATNEKLFF.

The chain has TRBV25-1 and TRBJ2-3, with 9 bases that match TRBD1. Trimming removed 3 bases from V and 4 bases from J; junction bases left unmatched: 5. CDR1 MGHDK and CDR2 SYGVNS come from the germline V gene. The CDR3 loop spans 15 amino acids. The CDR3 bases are TGTGCCAGCAGTGACCCCGGACAGGGGCCAGATACGCAGTATTTT. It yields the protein CASSDPGQGPDTQYF.

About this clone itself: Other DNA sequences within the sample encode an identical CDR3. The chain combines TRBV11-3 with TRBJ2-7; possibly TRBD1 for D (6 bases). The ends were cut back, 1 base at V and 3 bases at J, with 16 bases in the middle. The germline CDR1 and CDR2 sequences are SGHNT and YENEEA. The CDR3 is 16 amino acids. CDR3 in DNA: TGTGCCAGCAGCTTAGTATTGGCAGGGGTTGGCTACGAGCAGTACTTC. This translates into CASSLVLAGVGYEQYF.